One sample yielded the 10 T cell receptor beta chains listed below, sequenced in a study of cytomegalovirus exposure and HLA in healthy donors. This PCR relied on a set of 60 Vbeta primers and 13 Jbeta primers. This table comes from immunoSEQ multiplex PCR, and its TCRdb copy is limited to in-frame clones, with some not included. This repertoire shows under 250,000 clones, around 79% found once; its top ten account for approximately 1.8%. The sample consisted of PBMCs. These receptors all come from a male donor in good health and CMV-seronegative.

V is TRBV5-4 and J is TRBJ2-5; TRBD2 matches 10 bases. V dropped 5 bases and J dropped 4; count of bases not matched to a gene: 2. The CDR3 is 13 residues long. Germline V CDR1 and CDR2: SGHNT, YYREEE (reference sequence). The CDR3 DNA reads as TGTGCCAGCAGTTTAGCGGGGGGAGAGACCCAGTACTTC. Amino acid sequence: CASSLAGGETQYF. Complete variable domain (other parts from reference TRBV5-4 and TRBJ2-5): ETGVTQSPTHLIKTRGQQVTLRCSSQSGHNTVSWYQQALGQGPQFIFQYYREEENGRGNFPPRFSGLQFPNYSSELNVNALELDDSALYLCASSLAGGETQYFGPGTRLLVL.

The rearrangement uses TRBV9 and TRBJ1-2; 9 bases align to TRBD1. The CDR3 is made up of 15 amino acids. Trimming took 4 bases from V and 8 from J; bases not matched to a gene: 12. CDR1 is SGDLS, CDR2 YYNGEE, per germline. CDR3 bases: TGTGCCAGCAGCTCCCTGACAGGGGGATTCGACGGCTACACCTTC. As protein: CASSSLTGGFDGYTF.

This chain's CDR3 is CASSEALRTIHNYGYTF. The CDR3 coding sequence is TGTGCCAGCAGTGAAGCGCTTCGGACAATTCATAACTATGGCTACACCTTC. The rearrangement joins TRBV6-1 to TRBJ1-2; D possibly corresponds to TRBD1 (5 bases). Trimming pared 0 bases from V and 1 base from J, leaving 15 bases between. Germline V gene sequence: CDR1 MNHNS, CDR2 SASEGT. The length of the CDR3 is 17 residues.

This chain links TRBV5-5 with TRBJ2-3, with D perhaps matching TRBD1 (6 bases). Per germline, CDR1 SGHKS and CDR2 YYEKEE (reference sequence). This CDR3 contains 16 residues. V gave up 4 bases and J gave up 1 base, with 16 bases separating them. CDR3 protein: CASSKTGSGRTDTQYF. CDR3 bases: TGTGCCAGCAGCAAAACAGGGTCGGGACGCACAGATACGCAGTATTTT.

The chain couples TRBV19 to TRBJ1-1, with D possibly TRBD1 on 6 matching bases. The CDR3 is 14 amino acids. Germline CDR1 is LNHDA and CDR2 is SQIVND (reference sequence). The germline V and J ends were trimmed by 5 bases and 3 bases, with 13 bases remaining between them. The CDR3 spells CASSPAAGDTEAFF. The CDR3 nucleotides read TGTGCCAGTAGTCCCGCTGCAGGGGACACTGAAGCTTTCTTT.

This chain connects TRBV28 to TRBJ1-2; no definite D call. The CDR3 contains 11 residues. Trimming took off 6 bases at V and 0 bases at J, with 2 bases between the two ends. Germline CDR1 reads MDHEN; CDR2 reads SYDVKM. The CDR3, as DNA: TGTGCCAGCAGCACTAACTATGGCTACACCTTC. Translation: CASSTNYGYTF.

CDR3 in DNA: TGTGCCACCAGCAGAGATAGGGGACTAGGCTCTGGGGCCAACGTCCTGACTTTC. It translates to CATSRDRGLGSGANVLTF. This rearrangement joins TRBV15 to TRBJ2-6; 8 bases are a match to TRBD2. CDR3 size: 18 residues. CDR1 LNHNV and CDR2 YYDKDF come from the germline V gene (reference sequence). The V gene end was trimmed by 0 bases and the J gene end by 0 bases; junction bases not matched to a gene: 4.

The chain joins TRBV7-9 to TRBJ1-5, with D possibly being TRBD1 (5 bases). In germline, CDR1 is SEHNR, CDR2 FQNEAQ (reference sequence). V was trimmed by 5 bases and J by 1 base, leaving 15 bases between them. CDR3 length: 16 amino acids. The CDR3 region is CASSPGRGRSNQPQHF. As DNA, the CDR3 is TGTGCCAGCAGCCCCGGGCGGGGGAGGAGCAATCAGCCCCAGCATTTT.

The chain recombines TRBV11-2 with TRBJ2-7; D is unclear. Trimming took off 0 bases at V and 0 bases at J, with 9 bases between the two ends. This CDR3 contains 15 residues. Germline CDR1 SGHAT, CDR2 FQNNGV. The CDR3, as DNA: TGTGCCAGCAGCTTAGAGGGCACTGGCTCCTACGAGCAGTACTTC. Encoded protein: CASSLEGTGSYEQYF.

This clone was recorded a few times. The rearrangement links TRBV6-4 to TRBJ2-1, with D hard to call. V lost 3 bases and J lost 0, with 9 bases in between. The CDR3 contains 15 residues. Per the germline V gene, CDR1 is MRHNA and CDR2 is SNTAGT. In DNA, the CDR3 is TGTGCCAGCAGTGAAGACACCGACTCCTACAATGAGCAGTTCTTC. Translating it yields CASSEDTDSYNEQFF.